This TCR beta chain is from a study of blood T cell repertoires in COVID-19. Study-wide context: COVID-19 samples, acute and convalescent, were from the United States, Italy and Spain.

V shed 3 bases and J 10 bases; nucleotides not matched to a gene: 9. Germline lookup yields CDR1 SNHLY and CDR2 FYNNEI. This CDR3 contains 16 residues. This clone was seen just once. Using immunoSEQ multiplex PCR, the repertoire was profiled, and TCRdb retains in-frame clones only, with some absent. The table lists tens of thousands of clones, about 86% of them singletons. The specimen sequenced was peripheral blood. This chain links TRBV2 with TRBJ2-1, with 13 bases identical to TRBD2. This TCR was sampled from a man aged 65 to 79 with acute or convalescent COVID-19. This CDR3 is CASSERLAGGTGEQFF. CDR3 sequence (DNA): TGTGCCAGCAGTGAGAGACTAGCGGGAGGAACTGGAGAGCAGTTCTTC.